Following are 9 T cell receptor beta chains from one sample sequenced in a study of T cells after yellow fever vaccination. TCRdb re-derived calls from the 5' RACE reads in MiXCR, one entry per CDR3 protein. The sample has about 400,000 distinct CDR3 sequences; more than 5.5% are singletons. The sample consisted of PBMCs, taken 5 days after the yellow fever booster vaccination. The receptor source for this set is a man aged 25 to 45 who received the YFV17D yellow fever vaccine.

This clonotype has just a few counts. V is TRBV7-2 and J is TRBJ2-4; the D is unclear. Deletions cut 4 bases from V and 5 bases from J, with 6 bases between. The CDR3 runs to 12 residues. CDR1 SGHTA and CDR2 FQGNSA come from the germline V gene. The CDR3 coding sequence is TGTGCCAGCAGCTCCTCAGAAAACATTCAGTACTTC. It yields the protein CASSSSENIQYF.

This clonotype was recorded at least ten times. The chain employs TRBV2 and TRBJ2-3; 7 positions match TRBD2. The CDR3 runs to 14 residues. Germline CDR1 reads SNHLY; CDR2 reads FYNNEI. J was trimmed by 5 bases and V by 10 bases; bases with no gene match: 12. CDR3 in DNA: TGTGCCACCCTCCGGGGGGAAGTACAAGATACGCAGTATTTT. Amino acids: CATLRGEVQDTQYF.

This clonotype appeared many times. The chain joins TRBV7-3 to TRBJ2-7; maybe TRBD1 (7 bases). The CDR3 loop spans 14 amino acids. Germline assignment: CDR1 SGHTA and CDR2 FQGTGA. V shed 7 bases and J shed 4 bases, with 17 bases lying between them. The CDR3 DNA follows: TGTGCCAGCACGAGGCGGGCAGGGGGGTACGAGCAGTACTTC. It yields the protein CASTRRAGGYEQYF.

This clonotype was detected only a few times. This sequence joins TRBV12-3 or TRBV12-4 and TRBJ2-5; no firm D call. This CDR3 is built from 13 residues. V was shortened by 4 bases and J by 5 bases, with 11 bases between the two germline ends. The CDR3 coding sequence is TGTGCCAGCAGTTCGAGTGCTCCGGAGACCCAGTACTTC. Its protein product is CASSSSAPETQYF.

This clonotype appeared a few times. CDR3 in DNA: TGTGCCAGCACGGGGGCCTCCTTGAACACCGGGGAGCTGTTTTTT. Protein: CASTGASLNTGELFF. The V gene is TRBV5-6, the J gene TRBJ2-2; either TRBD1 or TRBD2 may fit D (6 bases each). CDR3 length: 15 amino acids. With 6 bases removed from V and 1 base from J, the gap between germline ends came to 13 bases. Germline CDR1 is SGHDT and CDR2 is YYEEEE.

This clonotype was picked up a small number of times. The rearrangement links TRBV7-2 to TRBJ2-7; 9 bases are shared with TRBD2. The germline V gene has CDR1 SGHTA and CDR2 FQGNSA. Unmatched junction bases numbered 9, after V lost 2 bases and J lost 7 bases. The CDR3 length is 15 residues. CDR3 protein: CASSLSQTSGPEQYF. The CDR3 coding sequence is TGTGCCAGCAGCTTAAGCCAGACTAGCGGACCTGAGCAGTACTTC.

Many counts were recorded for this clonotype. CDR3 amino acids: CASSEFQVVFF. The DNA of the CDR3 is TGTGCCAGCAGTGAATTTCAGGTGGTGTTTTTT. The V call is TRBV25-1, the J call TRBJ1-4; D is unresolved. The CDR3 totals 11 residues. CDR1 and CDR2 from the germline V gene are MGHDK and SYGVNS. Trimming pared 1 base from V and 15 bases from J, leaving 9 bases between.

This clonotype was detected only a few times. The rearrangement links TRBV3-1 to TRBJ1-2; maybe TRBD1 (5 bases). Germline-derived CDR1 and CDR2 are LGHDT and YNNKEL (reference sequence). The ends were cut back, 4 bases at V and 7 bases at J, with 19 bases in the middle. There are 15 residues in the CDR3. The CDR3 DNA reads TGTGCCAGCAGCCGAGACGCGGGACCACTAACTGGCTACACCTTC. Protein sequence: CASSRDAGPLTGYTF.

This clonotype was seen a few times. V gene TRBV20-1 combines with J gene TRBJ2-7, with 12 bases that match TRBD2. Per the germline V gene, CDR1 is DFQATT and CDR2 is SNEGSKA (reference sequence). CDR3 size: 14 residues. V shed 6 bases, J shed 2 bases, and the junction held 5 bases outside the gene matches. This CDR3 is CSAPPSGRAYEQYF. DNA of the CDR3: TGCAGTGCCCCGCCTAGCGGGAGGGCCTACGAGCAGTACTTC.